The sequence of this T cell receptor beta chain was determined in a study of CD8 T cells in Susac syndrome. cDNA came from about 0.5 to 1 ug RNA primed by random hexamers. With immunoSEQ multiplex PCR, TCR beta CDR3 was amplified across 54 Vbeta and 13 Jbeta. TCRdb used MiXCR to reprocess the immunoSEQ multiplex PCR reads, holding one entry per CDR3 protein. The repertoire holds about 180,000 distinct CDR3 sequences, with approximately 94% as singletons. The germline gives CDR1 SNHLY, CDR2 FYNNEI. The CDR3 has 12 residues. The J segment lost 10 bases and the V segment lost 11 bases, leaving 8 bases of the junction unmatched. Broader study findings: The authors acknowledged that the study's TCR sequencing and HLA analysis involved relatively few individuals. The CD4+ T cell repertoires in Susac syndrome did not show any clonal expansion.

Regarding this clonotype: Its specificity is not known.

TCR beta sequences were obtained from blood CD8+ and CD4+ T cells. The chain is built from TRBV2 and TRBJ2-1, with 10 nucleotides matching TRBD1. Sequencing used CD4+ T cells from PBMCs. The TCR sequence derives from a human donor with Susac syndrome. CDR3: CAGGQGEGEQFF. The DNA for the CDR3 is TGTGCCGGAGGACAGGGGGAGGGCGAGCAGTTCTTC.